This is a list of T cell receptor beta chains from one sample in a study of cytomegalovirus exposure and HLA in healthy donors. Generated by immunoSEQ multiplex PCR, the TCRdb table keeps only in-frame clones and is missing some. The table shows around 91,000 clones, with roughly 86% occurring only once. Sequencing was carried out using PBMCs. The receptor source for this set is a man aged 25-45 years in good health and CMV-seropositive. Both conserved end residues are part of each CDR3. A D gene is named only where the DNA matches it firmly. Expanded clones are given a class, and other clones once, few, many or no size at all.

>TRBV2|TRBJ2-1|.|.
TGTGCCAGCAGTGAAGGTGGCCGAAGCTCCTACAATGAGCAGTTCTTC
CASSEGGRSSYNEQFF
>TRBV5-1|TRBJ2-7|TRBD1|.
TGCGCCAGCAGCTACACAGGGGTCCATGAGGAGCAGTACTTC
CASSYTGVHEEQYF
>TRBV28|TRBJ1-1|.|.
TGTGCCAGCAGGTACCCGGGTGGGAACACTGAAGCTTTCTTT
CASRYPGGNTEAFF
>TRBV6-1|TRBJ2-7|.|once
TGTGCCAGCAGTGTTGGCGGAGGGACCTACGAGCAGTACTTC
CASSVGGGTYEQYF
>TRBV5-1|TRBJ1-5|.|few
TGCGCCAGCAGCTTGGGGGCAGGGAGCAATCAGCCCCAGCATTTT
CASSLGAGSNQPQHF
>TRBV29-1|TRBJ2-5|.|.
TGCAGCGTTGACGAGCGGGAGACCCAGTACTTC
CSVDERETQYF
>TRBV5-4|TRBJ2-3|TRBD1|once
TGTGCCAGCAGCTTGGGGGTGACAGGGTGTCCAGATACGCAGTATTTT
CASSLGVTGCPDTQYF
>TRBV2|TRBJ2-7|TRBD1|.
TGTGCCAGCACCACGGACAGGGCTACCTACGAGCAGTACTTC
CASTTDRATYEQYF
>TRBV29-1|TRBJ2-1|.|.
TGCAGCGTTGAATCCCCAGGGTCCTACAATGAGCAGTTCTTC
CSVESPGSYNEQFF
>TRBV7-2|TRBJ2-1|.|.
TGTGCCAGCAGCTTACAGGGTCCGCTTTACAATGAGCAGTTCTTC
CASSLQGPLYNEQFF
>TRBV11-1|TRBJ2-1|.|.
TGTGCCAGCAGCCCTCAGAGGAGCTCCTACAATGAGCAGTTCTTC
CASSPQRSSYNEQFF
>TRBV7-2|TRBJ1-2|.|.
TGTGCCAGCAGCTCCCCCCCGACTTTCCTCGGCTACACCTTC
CASSSPPTFLGYTF
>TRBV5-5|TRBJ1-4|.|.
TGTGCCAGCAGCGTCGGAGCAACTAATGAAAAACTGTTTTTT
CASSVGATNEKLFF
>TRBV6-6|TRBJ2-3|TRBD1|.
TGTGCCAGCAGACCGACAGGGCGAGGGGGAGATACGCAGTATTTT
CASRPTGRGGDTQYF
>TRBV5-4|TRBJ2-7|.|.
TGTGCCAGCAGCGGTGACAGGTCCAGGCCCTACGAGCAGTACTTC
CASSGDRSRPYEQYF
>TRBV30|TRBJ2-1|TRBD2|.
TGTGCCTGGAGCCTAGCGGGAGGGGATTACAATGAGCAGTTCTTC
CAWSLAGGDYNEQFF
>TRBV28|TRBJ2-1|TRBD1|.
TGTGCCAGCAGTTCGCTCCGGGACAGGGTGTGGAATGAGCAGTTCTTC
CASSSLRDRVWNEQFF
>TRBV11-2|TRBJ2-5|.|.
TGTGCCAGCAGCCTCGCGGGGCCACAAGAGACCCAGTACTTC
CASSLAGPQETQYF
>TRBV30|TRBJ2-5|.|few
TGTGCCTGGAGCCCTCAAGAGACCCAGTACTTC
CAWSPQETQYF
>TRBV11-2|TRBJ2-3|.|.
TGTGCCAGCAGCTCCAGGACAGGCACAGATACGCAGTATTTT
CASSSRTGTDTQYF
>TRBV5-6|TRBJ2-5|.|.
TGTGCCAGCAGCCGCCCCCCAGGGACACAAGAGACCCAGTACTTC
CASSRPPGTQETQYF
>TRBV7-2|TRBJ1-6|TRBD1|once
TGTGCCAGCAGCTTCTTACCAGGGGGCGCGTCTAATTCACCCCTCCACTTT
CASSFLPGGASNSPLHF
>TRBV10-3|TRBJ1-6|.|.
TGTGCCATCATGAGAAACAGCGGCACGATGGTTCCCCTCCACTTT
CAIMRNSGTMVPLHF
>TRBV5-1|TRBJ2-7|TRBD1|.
TGCGCCAGCAGCAAAAGACAGGGTTCCTCCTACGAGCAGTACTTC
CASSKRQGSSYEQYF
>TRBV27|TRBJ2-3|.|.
TGTGCCAGCAGTTTATGGGGGGTTCGCACAGATACGCAGTATTTT
CASSLWGVRTDTQYF
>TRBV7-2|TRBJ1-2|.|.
TGTGCCAGCAGCCCATACAGGGATGGCTACACCTTC
CASSPYRDGYTF
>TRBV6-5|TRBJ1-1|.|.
TGTGCCAGCAGCTCCGGACAGACTATGAACACTGAAGCTTTCTTT
CASSSGQTMNTEAFF
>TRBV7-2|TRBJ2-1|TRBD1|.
TGTGCCAGCAGAAACAGGGGAAGGGATCCCTACAATGAGCAGTTCTTC
CASRNRGRDPYNEQFF
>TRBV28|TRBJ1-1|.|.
TGTGCCAGCAGTTTCGGCCCTTTATCGGAGGGCACTGAAGCTTTCTTT
CASSFGPLSEGTEAFF
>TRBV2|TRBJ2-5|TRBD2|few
TGTGCCGCGAAGCGGGAGGGGATTCACCAAGAGACCCAGTACTTC
CAAKREGIHQETQYF
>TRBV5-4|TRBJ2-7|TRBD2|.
TGTGCCAGCAGCTTGGGGACTAGCGGCTACGAGCAGTACTTC
CASSLGTSGYEQYF
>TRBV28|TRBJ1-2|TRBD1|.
TGTGCCAGCAGTTTCCCGACAGGGCGCTCTAACTATGGCTACACCTTC
CASSFPTGRSNYGYTF
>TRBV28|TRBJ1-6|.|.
TGTGCCAGCAGTGACAACTTGAGTAATTCACCCCTCCACTTT
CASSDNLSNSPLHF
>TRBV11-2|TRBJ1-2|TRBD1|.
TGTGCCAGCAGCCCGGGGACAGGGGGGGGCTATGGCTACACCTTC
CASSPGTGGGYGYTF
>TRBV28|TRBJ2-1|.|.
TGTGCCAGCAGTCCGTATGCCCGACAGGTTAGGGACAATGAGCAGTTCTTC
CASSPYARQVRDNEQFF
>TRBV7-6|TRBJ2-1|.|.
TGTGCCAGCAGCTCCATCACAGGGTACAATGAGCAGTTCTTC
CASSSITGYNEQFF
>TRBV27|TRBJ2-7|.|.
TGTGCCAGCAGTTTGAGGCTGACCTCCTACGAGCAGTACTTC
CASSLRLTSYEQYF
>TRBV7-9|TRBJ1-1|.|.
TGTGCCAGCAGCCCCGGGGGGGGGCTTTCTTCTGAAGCTTTCTTT
CASSPGGGLSSEAFF
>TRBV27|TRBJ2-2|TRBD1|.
TGTGCCAGCAGTCTACAGGGGACCGGGGAGCTGTTTTTT
CASSLQGTGELFF
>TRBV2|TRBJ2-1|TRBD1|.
TGTGCCAGCAGACAGGGGGACAGCTCCTACAATGAGCAGTTCTTC
CASRQGDSSYNEQFF
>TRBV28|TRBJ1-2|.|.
TGTGCCAGCAGTCCCGGACATATCTATGGCTACACCTTC
CASSPGHIYGYTF
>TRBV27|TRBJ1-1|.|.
TGTGCCAGCAGTTTTGGGGGCGCCACCACTGAAGCTTTCTTT
CASSFGGATTEAFF
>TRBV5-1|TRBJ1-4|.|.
TGCGCCAGCAGCTTGTTATCCCAGAATGAAAAACTGTTTTTT
CASSLLSQNEKLFF
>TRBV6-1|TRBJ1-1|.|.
TGTGCCAGCATGTTCAGGGCGAACACTGAAGCTTTCTTT
CASMFRANTEAFF
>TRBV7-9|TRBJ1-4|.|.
TGTGCCAGCAGCTTTACGGGGGGAACTAATGAAAAACTGTTTTTT
CASSFTGGTNEKLFF
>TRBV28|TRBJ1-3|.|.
TGTGCCAGCAGAAGTGGCCCCAACACTAGGCAGGGAAACACCATATATTTT
CASRSGPNTRQGNTIYF
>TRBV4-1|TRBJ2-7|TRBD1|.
TGCGCCAGCAGCCAACTATTCCGGGACAGGGGGAGGGACGGCGAGCAGTACTTC
CASSQLFRDRGRDGEQYF
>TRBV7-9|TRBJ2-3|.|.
TGTGCCAGCAGTGAAATCTCCGGGGGAGCAGATACGCAGTATTTT
CASSEISGGADTQYF
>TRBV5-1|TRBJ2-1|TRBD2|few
TGCGCCAGCACCCCGGCTAGCGGGAATAAGAATGAGCAGTTCTTC
CASTPASGNKNEQFF
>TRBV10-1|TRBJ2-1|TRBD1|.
TGCGCCAGCAGTTCTCCGGGACAGGGGGATGATGAGCAGTTCTTC
CASSSPGQGDDEQFF
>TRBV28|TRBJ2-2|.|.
TGTGCCAGCAGTGCGGGGGCGGCTCCGAACACCGGGGAGCTGTTTTTT
CASSAGAAPNTGELFF
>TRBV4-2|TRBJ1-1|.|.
TGTGCCAGCAGCCAAGACCCCCGGGAAGCGAACACTGAAGCTTTCTTT
CASSQDPREANTEAFF
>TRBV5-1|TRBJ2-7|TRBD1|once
TGCGCCAGCAGCCCGACAGGGATCTACTCCTACGAGCAGTACTTC
CASSPTGIYSYEQYF
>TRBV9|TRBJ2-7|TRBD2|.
TGTGCCAGCAGCGCAGGACTAGTCCACGAGCAGTACTTC
CASSAGLVHEQYF
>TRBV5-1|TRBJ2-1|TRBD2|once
TGCGCCAGCAGCTCGGGACTAGCGGGAGCCCCCTACAATGAGCAGTTCTTC
CASSSGLAGAPYNEQFF
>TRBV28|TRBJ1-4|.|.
TGTGCCAGCAGGGGGGCCTGGCGGGCAACTAATGAAAAACTGTTTTTT
CASRGAWRATNEKLFF
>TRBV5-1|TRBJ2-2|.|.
TGCGCCAGCAGCTTGGGGACTGAGAACACCGGGGAGCTGTTTTTT
CASSLGTENTGELFF
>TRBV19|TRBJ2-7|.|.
TGTGCCAGTAGTCTCGACGGGTCCTACGAGCAGTACTTC
CASSLDGSYEQYF
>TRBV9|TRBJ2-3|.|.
TGTGCCAGCAGCGTAGGGCAGGCTCTGTCGAGCACAGATACGCAGTATTTT
CASSVGQALSSTDTQYF
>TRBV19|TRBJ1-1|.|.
TGTGCCAGCACGGGACACCTGAACACTGAAGCTTTCTTT
CASTGHLNTEAFF